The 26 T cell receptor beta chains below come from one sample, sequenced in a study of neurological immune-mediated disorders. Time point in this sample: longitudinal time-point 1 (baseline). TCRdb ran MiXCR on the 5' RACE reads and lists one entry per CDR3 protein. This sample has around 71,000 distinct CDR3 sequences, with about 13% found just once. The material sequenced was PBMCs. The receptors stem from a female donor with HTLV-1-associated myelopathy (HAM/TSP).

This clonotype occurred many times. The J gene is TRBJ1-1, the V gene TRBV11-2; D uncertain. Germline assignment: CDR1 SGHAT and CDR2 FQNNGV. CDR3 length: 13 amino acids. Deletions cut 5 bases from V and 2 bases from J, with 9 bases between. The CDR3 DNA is TGTGCCAGCAGCCCCCTCGGAAACACTGAAGCTTTCTTT. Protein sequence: CASSPLGNTEAFF.

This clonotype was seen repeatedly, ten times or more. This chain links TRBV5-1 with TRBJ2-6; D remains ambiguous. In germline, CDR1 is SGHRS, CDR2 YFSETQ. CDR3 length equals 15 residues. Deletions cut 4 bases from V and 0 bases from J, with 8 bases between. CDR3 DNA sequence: TGCGCCAGCAGCCCCCCCCTCTCTGGGGCCAACGTCCTGACTTTC. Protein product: CASSPPLSGANVLTF. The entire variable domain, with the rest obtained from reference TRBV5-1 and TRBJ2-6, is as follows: KAGVTQTPRYLIKTRGQQVTLSCSPISGHRSVSWYQQTPGQGLQFLFEYFSETQRNKGNFPGRFSGRQFSNSRSEMNVSTLELGDSALYLCASSPPLSGANVLTFGAGSRLTVL.

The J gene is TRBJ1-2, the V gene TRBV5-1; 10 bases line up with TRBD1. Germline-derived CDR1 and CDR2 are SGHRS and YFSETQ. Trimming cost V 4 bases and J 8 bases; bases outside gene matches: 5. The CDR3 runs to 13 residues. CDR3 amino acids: CASSTGTGDGYTF. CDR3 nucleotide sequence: TGCGCCAGCAGCACCGGGACAGGGGACGGCTACACCTTC.

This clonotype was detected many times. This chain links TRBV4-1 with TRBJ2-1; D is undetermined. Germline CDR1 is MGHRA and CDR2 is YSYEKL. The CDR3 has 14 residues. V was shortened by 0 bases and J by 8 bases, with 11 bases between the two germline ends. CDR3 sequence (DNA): TGCGCCAGCAGCCAAGATGGAGCTGGGGATGAGCAGTTCTTC. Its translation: CASSQDGAGDEQFF.

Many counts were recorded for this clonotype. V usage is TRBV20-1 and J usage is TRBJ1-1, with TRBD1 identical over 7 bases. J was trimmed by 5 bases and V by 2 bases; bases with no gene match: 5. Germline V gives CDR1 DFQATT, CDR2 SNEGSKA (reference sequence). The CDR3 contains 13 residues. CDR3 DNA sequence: TGCAGTGCTAGAAGACAGGGAGGAACTGAAGCTTTCTTT. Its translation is CSARRQGGTEAFF.

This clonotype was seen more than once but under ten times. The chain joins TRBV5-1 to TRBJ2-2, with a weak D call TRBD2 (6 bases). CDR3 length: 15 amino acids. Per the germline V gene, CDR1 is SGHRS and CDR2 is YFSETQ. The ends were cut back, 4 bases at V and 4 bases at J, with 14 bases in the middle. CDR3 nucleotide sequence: TGCGCCAGCAGCGTGACTAGTCCCGTCACCGGGGAGCTGTTTTTT. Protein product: CASSVTSPVTGELFF.

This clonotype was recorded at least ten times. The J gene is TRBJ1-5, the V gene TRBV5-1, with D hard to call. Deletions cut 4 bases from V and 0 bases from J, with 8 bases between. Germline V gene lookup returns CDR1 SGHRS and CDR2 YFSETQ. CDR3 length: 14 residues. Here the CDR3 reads CASSPGNSNQPQHF. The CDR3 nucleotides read TGCGCCAGCAGCCCTGGGAATAGCAATCAGCCCCAGCATTTT. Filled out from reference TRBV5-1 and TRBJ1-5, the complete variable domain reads KAGVTQTPRYLIKTRGQQVTLSCSPISGHRSVSWYQQTPGQGLQFLFEYFSETQRNKGNFPGRFSGRQFSNSRSEMNVSTLELGDSALYLCASSPGNSNQPQHFGDGTRLSIL.

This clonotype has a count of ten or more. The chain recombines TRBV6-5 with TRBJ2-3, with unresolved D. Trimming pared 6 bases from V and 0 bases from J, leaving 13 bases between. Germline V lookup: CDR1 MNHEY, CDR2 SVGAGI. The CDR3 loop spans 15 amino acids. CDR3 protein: CASRASLSSTDTQYF. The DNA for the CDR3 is TGTGCCAGCAGGGCCAGTTTGTCTAGCACAGATACGCAGTATTTT.

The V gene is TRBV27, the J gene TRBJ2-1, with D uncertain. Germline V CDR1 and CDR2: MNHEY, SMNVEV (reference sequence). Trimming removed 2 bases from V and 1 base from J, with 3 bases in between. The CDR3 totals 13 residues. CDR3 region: CASSLNSYNEQFF. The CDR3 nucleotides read TGTGCCAGCAGTTTAAATTCCTACAATGAGCAGTTCTTC.

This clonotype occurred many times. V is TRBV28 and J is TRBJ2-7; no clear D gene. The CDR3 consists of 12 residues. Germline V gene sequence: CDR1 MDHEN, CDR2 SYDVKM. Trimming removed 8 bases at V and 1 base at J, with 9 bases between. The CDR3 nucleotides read TGTGCCAGCTACGGCCGATCCTACGAGCAGTACTTC. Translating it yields CASYGRSYEQYF.

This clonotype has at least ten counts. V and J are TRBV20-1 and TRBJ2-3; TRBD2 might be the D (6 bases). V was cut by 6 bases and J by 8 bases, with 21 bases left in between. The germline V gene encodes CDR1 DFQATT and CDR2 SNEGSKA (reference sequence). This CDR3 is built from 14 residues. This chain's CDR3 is CSAQQGWGDVTQYF. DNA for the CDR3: TGCAGTGCCCAGCAGGGATGGGGGGATGTTACGCAGTATTTT.

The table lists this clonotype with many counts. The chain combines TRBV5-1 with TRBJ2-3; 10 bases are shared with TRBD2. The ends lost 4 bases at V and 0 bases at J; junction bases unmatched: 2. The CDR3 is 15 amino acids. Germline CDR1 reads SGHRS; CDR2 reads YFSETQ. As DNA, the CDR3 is TGCGCCAGCAGCATTAGCGGGGGGAGCACAGATACGCAGTATTTT. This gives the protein CASSISGGSTDTQYF.

CDR3: CASSLVPRCYEQYF. CDR3 DNA sequence: TGCGCCAGCAGCTTGGTTCCCCGGTGCTACGAGCAGTACTTC. The chain is built from TRBV5-1 and TRBJ2-7; D call uncertain. The V end was cut by 0 bases, the J end by 3 bases, with 10 bases between. Germline V lookup: CDR1 SGHRS, CDR2 YFSETQ. CDR3 length: 14 residues.

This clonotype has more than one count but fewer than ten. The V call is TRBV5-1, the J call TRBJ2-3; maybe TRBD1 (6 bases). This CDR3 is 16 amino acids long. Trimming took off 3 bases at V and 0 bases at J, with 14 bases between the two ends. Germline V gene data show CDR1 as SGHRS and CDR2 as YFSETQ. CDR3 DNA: TGCGCCAGCAGCTCAGGGGATTCCACTAGCACAGATACGCAGTATTTT. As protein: CASSSGDSTSTDTQYF.

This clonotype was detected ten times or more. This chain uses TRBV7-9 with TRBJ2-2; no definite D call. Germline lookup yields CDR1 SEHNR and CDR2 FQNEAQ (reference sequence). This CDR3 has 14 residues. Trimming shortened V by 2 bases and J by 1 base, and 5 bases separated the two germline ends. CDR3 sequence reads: CASSLILNTGELFF. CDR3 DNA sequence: TGTGCCAGCAGCTTAATATTGAACACCGGGGAGCTGTTTTTT.

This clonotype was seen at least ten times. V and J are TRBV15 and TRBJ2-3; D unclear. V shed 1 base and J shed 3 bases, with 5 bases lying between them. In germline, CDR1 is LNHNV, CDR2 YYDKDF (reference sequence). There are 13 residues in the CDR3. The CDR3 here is CATSRVKTDTQYF. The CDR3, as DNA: TGTGCCACCAGCAGAGTGAAGACAGATACGCAGTATTTT.

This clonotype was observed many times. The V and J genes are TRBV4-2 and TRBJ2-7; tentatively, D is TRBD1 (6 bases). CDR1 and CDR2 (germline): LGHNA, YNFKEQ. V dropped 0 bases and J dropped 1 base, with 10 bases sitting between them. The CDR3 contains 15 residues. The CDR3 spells CASSQDAGASYEQYF. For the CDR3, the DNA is TGTGCCAGCAGCCAAGATGCAGGGGCATCCTACGAGCAGTACTTC.

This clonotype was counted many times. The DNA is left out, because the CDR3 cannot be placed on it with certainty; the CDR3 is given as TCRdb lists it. The CDR3 sequence is CASSSSTTSYNEQFF. V gene TRBV12-3 or TRBV12-4 combines with J gene TRBJ2-1; TRBD2, the D gene given by the table, was not confirmed from the DNA. The CDR3 has 15 amino acids, counting both end residues.

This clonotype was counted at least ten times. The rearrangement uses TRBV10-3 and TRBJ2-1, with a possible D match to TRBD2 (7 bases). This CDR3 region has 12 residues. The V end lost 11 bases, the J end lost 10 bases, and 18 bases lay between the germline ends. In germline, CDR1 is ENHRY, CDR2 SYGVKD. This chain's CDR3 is CASHSTGGEQFF. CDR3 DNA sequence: TGTGCCTCCCACAGTACGGGGGGCGAGCAGTTCTTC.

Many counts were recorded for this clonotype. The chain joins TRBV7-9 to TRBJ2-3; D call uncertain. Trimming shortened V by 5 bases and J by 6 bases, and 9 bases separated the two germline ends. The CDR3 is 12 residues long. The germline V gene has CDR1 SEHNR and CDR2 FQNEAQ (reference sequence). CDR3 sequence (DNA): TGTGCCAGCAGCCCTGCGAGGGATACGCAGTATTTT. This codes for CASSPARDTQYF.

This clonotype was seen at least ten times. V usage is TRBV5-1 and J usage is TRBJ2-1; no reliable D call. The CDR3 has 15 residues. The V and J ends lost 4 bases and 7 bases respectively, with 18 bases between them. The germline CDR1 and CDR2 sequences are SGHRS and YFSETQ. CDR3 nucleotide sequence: TGCGCCAGCAGCCTTAGTCCACGGTCTAGTAATGAGCAGTTCTTC. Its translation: CASSLSPRSSNEQFF.

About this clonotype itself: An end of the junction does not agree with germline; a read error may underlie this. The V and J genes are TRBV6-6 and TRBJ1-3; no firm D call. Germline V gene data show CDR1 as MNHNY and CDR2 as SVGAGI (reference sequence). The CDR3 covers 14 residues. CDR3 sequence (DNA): TGTACCAGCAGCACCAACAGTGGAGGAAACACCATATATTTT. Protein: CTSSTNSGGNTIYF.

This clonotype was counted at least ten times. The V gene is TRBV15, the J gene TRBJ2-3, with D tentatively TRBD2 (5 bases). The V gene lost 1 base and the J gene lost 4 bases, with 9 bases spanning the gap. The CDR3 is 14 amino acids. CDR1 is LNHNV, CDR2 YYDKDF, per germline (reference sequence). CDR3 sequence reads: CATSRGSSPDTQYF. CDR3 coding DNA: TGTGCCACCAGCAGAGGTTCTAGCCCAGATACGCAGTATTTT.

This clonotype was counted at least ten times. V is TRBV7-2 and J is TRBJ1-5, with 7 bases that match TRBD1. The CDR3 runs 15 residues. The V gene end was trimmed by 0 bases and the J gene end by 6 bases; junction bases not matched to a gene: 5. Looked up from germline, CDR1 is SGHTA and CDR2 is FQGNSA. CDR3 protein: CASSLAQGSGQPQHF. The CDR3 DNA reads TGTGCCAGCAGCTTAGCACAGGGGTCGGGTCAGCCCCAGCATTTT.

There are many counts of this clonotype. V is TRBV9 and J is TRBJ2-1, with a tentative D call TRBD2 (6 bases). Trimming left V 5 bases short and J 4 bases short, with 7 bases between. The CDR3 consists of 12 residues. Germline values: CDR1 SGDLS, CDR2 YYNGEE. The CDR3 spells CASRGGYNEQFF. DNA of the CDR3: TGTGCCAGCAGGGGGGGATACAATGAGCAGTTCTTC. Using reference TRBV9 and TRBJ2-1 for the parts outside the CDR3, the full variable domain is DSGVTQTPKHLITATGQRVTLRCSPRSGDLSVYWYQQSLDQGLQFLIQYYNGEERAKGNILERFSAQQFPDLHSELNLSSLELGDSALYFCASRGGYNEQFFGPGTRLTVL.

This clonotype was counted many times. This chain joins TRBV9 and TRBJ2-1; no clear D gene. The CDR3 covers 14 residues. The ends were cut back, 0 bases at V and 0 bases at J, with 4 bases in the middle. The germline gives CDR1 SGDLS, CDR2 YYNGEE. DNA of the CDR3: TGTGCCAGCAGCGTAGCTAGCTCCTACAATGAGCAGTTCTTC. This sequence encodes CASSVASSYNEQFF.